Sequencing of this T cell receptor (beta chain) was carried out in a study of beta chain features in type 1 diabetes. Expressed TCRB transcripts got sequenced, as all isolated RNA was reverse transcribed. Method: immunoSEQ multiplex PCR; TCRdb's copy keeps in-frame clones and lacks some. The sample includes some 500,000 clones, over 10% of them seen just once. This CDR3 comprises 12 residues. V was pared by 7 bases and J by 8 bases, with 6 bases of the junction left unmatched. Per the germline V gene, CDR1 is MDHEN and CDR2 is SYDVKM. The chain carries TRBV28 and TRBJ1-2; 8 nucleotides agree with TRBD1. The sequencing input was naive CD4+ T cells from blood. This TCR was sampled from a woman younger than 30 in good health. CDR3 sequence (DNA): TGTGCCAGCAACAGGGACAGGTTGGGCTACACCTTC. This codes for CASNRDRLGYTF.